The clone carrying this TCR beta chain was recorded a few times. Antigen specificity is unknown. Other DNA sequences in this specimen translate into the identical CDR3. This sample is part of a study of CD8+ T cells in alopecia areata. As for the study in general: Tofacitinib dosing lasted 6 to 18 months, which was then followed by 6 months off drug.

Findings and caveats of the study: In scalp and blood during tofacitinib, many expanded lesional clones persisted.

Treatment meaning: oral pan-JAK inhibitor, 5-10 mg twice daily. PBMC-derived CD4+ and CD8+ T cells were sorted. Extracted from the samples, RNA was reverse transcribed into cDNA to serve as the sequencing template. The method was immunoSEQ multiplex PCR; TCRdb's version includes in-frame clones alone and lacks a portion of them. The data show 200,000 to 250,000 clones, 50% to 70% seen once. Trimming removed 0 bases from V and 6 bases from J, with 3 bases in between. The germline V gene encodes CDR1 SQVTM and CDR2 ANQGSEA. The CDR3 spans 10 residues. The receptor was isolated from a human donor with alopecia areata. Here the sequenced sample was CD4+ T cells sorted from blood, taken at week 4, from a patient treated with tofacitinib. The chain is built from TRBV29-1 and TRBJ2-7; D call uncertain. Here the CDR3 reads CSVEEGEQYF. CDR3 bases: TGCAGCGTTGAAGAAGGCGAGCAGTACTTC.